Listed here are 21 T cell receptor beta chains from one sample, sequenced in a study of control samples from healthy donors and cancer patients. Profiled with immunoSEQ multiplex PCR; TCRdb holds only in-frame clones, not every one. The top ten hold about 6% of the sample, which has about 75,000 clones, 85% to 95% seen once. Material for sequencing was blood. All receptors come from a woman aged 40 to 55 in good health.

The chain joins TRBV30 to TRBJ1-1, with D maybe TRBD1 (5 bases). The CDR3 is 14 residues long. The germline V gene has CDR1 GTSNPN and CDR2 SVGIG (reference sequence). Deletions cut 0 bases from V and 3 bases from J, with 11 bases between. The CDR3 protein is CAWSVGGGDTEAFF. CDR3 nucleotides: TGTGCCTGGAGTGTGGGCGGGGGTGACACTGAAGCTTTCTTT.

V is TRBV7-2 and J is TRBJ2-7, with D tentatively TRBD1 or TRBD2 (7 bases each). In germline, CDR1 is SGHTA, CDR2 FQGNSA. The CDR3 is 14 residues long. The V end lost 3 bases, the J end lost 3 bases, and 12 bases lay between the germline ends. This chain's CDR3 is CASSFQGGDYEQYF. The CDR3 DNA sequence: TGTGCCAGCAGCTTCCAGGGGGGGGACTACGAGCAGTACTTC.

The chain carries TRBV15 and TRBJ1-5; a possible D gene is TRBD1 (5 bases). Germline V CDR1 and CDR2: LNHNV, YYDKDF (reference sequence). V was shortened by 5 bases and J by 3 bases, with 17 bases between the two germline ends. CDR3 length: 16 amino acids. This chain's CDR3 is CATSGGMADPNQPQHF. The CDR3 nucleotides read TGTGCCACCAGCGGGGGGATGGCAGACCCCAATCAGCCCCAGCATTTT.

This chain uses TRBV19 with TRBJ2-1; the D gene is possibly TRBD2 (6 bases). CDR1 is LNHDA and CDR2 is SQIVND in the germline V gene (reference sequence). Trimming stripped 9 bases from V and 0 bases from J, with 15 bases between. The CDR3 covers 15 residues. The CDR3 loop is CASTPGVSSYNEQFF. The DNA of the CDR3 is TGTGCCAGCACCCCGGGGGTGAGCTCCTACAATGAGCAGTTCTTC.

The chain carries TRBV9 and TRBJ1-1; unclear D gene. With 2 bases removed from V and 4 bases from J, the gap between germline ends came to 12 bases. The germline CDR1 and CDR2 sequences are SGDLS and YYNGEE. The CDR3 loop spans 14 amino acids. In DNA form, the CDR3 reads TGTGCCAGCAGCGTGGCGGGAGGAATCACTGAAGCTTTCTTT. It encodes CASSVAGGITEAFF.

This clone was seen a single time. This sequence joins TRBV6-5 and TRBJ1-6; 9 nucleotides agree with TRBD1. Germline CDR1 reads MNHEY; CDR2 reads SVGAGI. The CDR3 consists of 15 residues. After removal of 6 bases from V and 1 base from J, the junction contained 1 base not matched to a gene. The CDR3 sequence is CASSGQGSYNSPLHF. CDR3 nucleotide sequence: TGTGCCAGCAGCGGACAGGGGTCCTATAATTCACCCCTCCACTTT.

Only a few counts were recorded for this clone. The gene calls are TRBV19 and TRBJ2-7; TRBD2 aligns across 10 bases. The CDR3 has 15 residues. V was clipped by 5 bases and J by 0 bases; unmatched bases: 4. Germline V gene lookup returns CDR1 LNHDA and CDR2 SQIVND (reference sequence). CDR3 nucleotide sequence: TGTGCCAGTAGTCGGACTAGCGGTAGCTCCTACGAGCAGTACTTC. Protein sequence: CASSRTSGSSYEQYF.

J is TRBJ2-7 and V is TRBV6-1; weak D call: TRBD2 (6 bases). Germline V gives CDR1 MNHNS, CDR2 SASEGT. The ends were cut back, 2 bases at V and 0 bases at J, with 11 bases in the middle. The CDR3 spans 15 residues. CDR3 in amino acids: CASSERGGSSYEQYF. DNA for the CDR3: TGTGCCAGCAGTGAAAGGGGAGGTAGCTCCTACGAGCAGTACTTC.

V is TRBV5-4 and J is TRBJ2-7; D may be TRBD1 (5 bases). Germline CDR1 SGHNT, CDR2 YYREEE (reference sequence). The CDR3 totals 16 residues. Trimming stripped 2 bases from V and 0 bases from J, with 15 bases between. Here the CDR3 reads CASSFPRAGNSYEQYF. The CDR3 nucleotides read TGTGCCAGCAGCTTTCCTAGGGCAGGGAACTCCTACGAGCAGTACTTC.

The chain combines TRBV7-2 with TRBJ2-3; 9 positions match TRBD1. The germline V gene encodes CDR1 SGHTA and CDR2 FQGNSA. The J segment lost 5 bases and the V segment lost 3 bases, leaving 6 bases of the junction unmatched. This CDR3 has 15 amino acids. The CDR3 DNA reads as TGTGCCAGCAGCTTGGTGGGACAGGGTATAGATACGCAGTATTTT. Its translation: CASSLVGQGIDTQYF.

The genes are TRBV6-4 and TRBJ2-1; 9 nucleotides match TRBD1. The germline CDR1 and CDR2 sequences are MRHNA and SNTAGT. V shed 4 bases, J shed 7 bases, and the junction held 5 bases outside the gene matches. This CDR3 has 14 amino acids. CDR3 region: CASSVQGAGNEQFF. The CDR3 coding sequence is TGTGCCAGCAGTGTACAGGGGGCAGGTAATGAGCAGTTCTTC.

This sequence joins TRBV7-9 and TRBJ2-5; weak D call: TRBD1 (7 bases). Deletions cut 3 bases from V and 4 bases from J, with 12 bases between. The CDR3 runs to 14 residues. The V gene's germline CDR1 is SEHNR and CDR2 FQNEAQ (reference sequence). As DNA, the CDR3 is TGTGCCAGCAGCTTTGGGCAGGGGGGAGAGACCCAGTACTTC. Translation: CASSFGQGGETQYF.

V usage is TRBV19 and J usage is TRBJ2-2; 10 bases agree with TRBD2. V was clipped by 4 bases and J by 6 bases; unmatched bases: 8. CDR1 is LNHDA, CDR2 SQIVND, per germline (reference sequence). The CDR3 is 16 residues long. The CDR3 is CASSTPGLASPGELFF. The CDR3 bases are TGTGCCAGTAGTACACCGGGACTAGCGTCCCCCGGGGAGCTGTTTTTT.

This chain connects TRBV5-1 to TRBJ2-6; D unclear. V lost 7 bases, J lost 0 bases, and 5 bases lay in between. Germline V gene sequence: CDR1 SGHRS, CDR2 YFSETQ. The CDR3 sequence is 13 residues long. The CDR3 loop reads CASSDSGANVLTF. The CDR3 region has the DNA TGCGCCAGCTCCGACTCTGGGGCCAACGTCCTGACTTTC. Filled out from reference TRBV5-1 and TRBJ2-6, the complete variable domain reads KAGVTQTPRYLIKTRGQQVTLSCSPISGHRSVSWYQQTPGQGLQFLFEYFSETQRNKGNFPGRFSGRQFSNSRSEMNVSTLELGDSALYLCASSDSGANVLTFGAGSRLTVL.

The chain employs TRBV5-1 and TRBJ1-6, with 7 nucleotides matching TRBD1. The junction had 8 bases not matched to a gene; V was cut back by 6 bases and J by 8 bases. The germline CDR1 and CDR2 sequences are SGHRS and YFSETQ. This CDR3 region has 14 residues. The CDR3 nucleotides are TGCGCCAGCATACCGGGACAGACCTATTCACCCCTCCACTTT. Translated, it gives CASIPGQTYSPLHF. The variable domain in full, with the rest retrieved from reference TRBV5-1 and TRBJ1-6, is KAGVTQTPRYLIKTRGQQVTLSCSPISGHRSVSWYQQTPGQGLQFLFEYFSETQRNKGNFPGRFSGRQFSNSRSEMNVSTLELGDSALYLCASIPGQTYSPLHFGNGTRLTVT.

CDR3 nucleotide sequence: TGTGCCAGCAGCCAGTCAGCCGGCACAGATACGCAGTATTTT. It is translated as CASSQSAGTDTQYF. The V call is TRBV27, the J call TRBJ2-3; D not certain. CDR3 length equals 14 residues. V was clipped by 6 bases and J by 1 base, with 11 bases between them. The germline CDR1 and CDR2 sequences are MNHEY and SMNVEV (reference sequence).

A word on this clone: The same CDR3 can be traced to other DNA sequences in this sample. The V and J genes are TRBV18 and TRBJ2-7, with 8 bases identical to TRBD2. The CDR3 is made up of 15 amino acids. Germline V lookup: CDR1 KGHSH, CDR2 LQKENI. V shed 2 bases and J 2 bases; nucleotides not matched to a gene: 5. The CDR3 reads CASSPAAGGPYEQYF. The CDR3 nucleotides are TGTGCCAGCTCACCAGCGGCGGGGGGCCCCTACGAGCAGTACTTC.

This chain joins TRBV5-1 and TRBJ1-3; D is unclear. Germline-derived CDR1 and CDR2 are SGHRS and YFSETQ. There are 16 residues in the CDR3. The V end was cut by 2 bases, the J end by 3 bases, with 15 bases between. In nucleotides, the CDR3 is TGCGCCAGCAGCTTTTCAATGTTTTCGGGTGGAAACACCATATATTTT. The encoded protein is CASSFSMFSGGNTIYF.

The chain links TRBV2 to TRBJ1-2, with 10 bases aligning to TRBD1. CDR3 length: 15 residues. Germline CDR1 SNHLY, CDR2 FYNNEI. Unmatched junction bases numbered 5, after V lost 4 bases and J lost 3 bases. DNA for the CDR3: TGTGCCAGCAGTGGTGGGGGGACAGGGGACTATGGCTACACCTTC. Translating it yields CASSGGGTGDYGYTF.

This chain joins TRBV11-1 and TRBJ2-7; D not resolved. V was shortened by 6 bases and J by 7 bases, with 13 bases between the two germline ends. This CDR3 has 12 amino acids. The germline gives CDR1 SGHAT, CDR2 FQDESV (reference sequence). The CDR3 loop is CASSSQTNEQYF. For the CDR3, the DNA is TGTGCCAGCAGTTCCCAGACAAATGAGCAGTACTTC.

V is TRBV20-1 and J is TRBJ2-1; 9 bases agree with TRBD2. The CDR3 covers 15 residues. J was trimmed by 7 bases and V by 3 bases; bases with no gene match: 10. CDR1 and CDR2 from the germline V gene are DFQATT and SNEGSKA (reference sequence). The CDR3 nucleotides are TGCAGTGCTAGTTGGGCGGGAGGGCTTGGGAATGAGCAGTTCTTC. Its protein product is CSASWAGGLGNEQFF.